These 5 T cell receptor beta chains were all obtained from the same sample, sequenced in a study of identical twins (TCRdb year 2016). Library method: 5' RACE. Sequenced on an Illumina HiSeq 2000. TCRdb trimmed the raw reads at Q25, called clones with MiXCR and kept productive beta chains. Entries are consolidated by CDR3 protein sequence, retaining the most common genes and DNA. This sample gives roughly 720,000 distinct CDR3 sequences in total; roughly 18% of them show up just once. The top ten clones comprise 13% of the sample. This sample also belongs to another study, concerning T cells expressing NK-cell markers.

Sequencing was done on a sample of PBMCs. Receptors originate from a woman aged 18-35 years in good health.

This clonotype was seen a few times. This chain links TRBV7-2 with TRBJ2-7, with TRBD1 matching over 9 bases. V lost 8 bases and J lost 1; bases outside the gene matches: 9. Germline V gene data show CDR1 as SGHTA and CDR2 as FQGNSA. This CDR3 has 15 amino acids. The CDR3 coding sequence is TGTGCCAGCGGCTCTTCCGGGACAGGGTCCTACGAGCAGTACTTC. It yields the protein CASGSSGTGSYEQYF.

This clonotype has ten or more counts. The V and J genes are TRBV20-1 and TRBJ1-1, with 7 bases matching TRBD1. The V and J ends lost 1 base and 1 base, in that order; junction bases with no gene match: 3. Germline V gives CDR1 DFQATT, CDR2 SNEGSKA (reference sequence). The CDR3 is 14 residues long. The CDR3 here is CSARAGGPNTEAFF. The CDR3 DNA is TGCAGTGCTAGAGCAGGGGGACCGAACACTGAAGCTTTCTTT.

In this sample, this clonotype turned up once. V is TRBV21-1 and J is TRBJ2-5; TRBD2, the table's D call, lacks a check against the DNA. TRBV21-1 is termed a pseudogene. The CDR3 loop spans 12 amino acids. This CDR3 reads CASSKCPGLGYF. CDR3 sequence (DNA): TGTGCCAGCAGCAAGTGCCCGGGCCTCGGGTACTTC.

In its sample, this clonotype was seen a few times. The chain is built from TRBV5-1 and TRBJ1-2; no firm D call. Trimming removed 7 bases at V and 3 bases at J, with 13 bases between. CDR1 and CDR2 (germline): SGHRS, YFSETQ. CDR3 length: 13 residues. The CDR3, as DNA: TGCGCCAGCGCAGACGGGCAAGACTATGGCTACACCTTC. It is translated as CASADGQDYGYTF.

This clonotype was detected many times. The chain carries TRBV20-1 and TRBJ2-1; 9 bases align to TRBD2. The length of the CDR3 is 18 residues. The ends lost 1 base at V and 7 bases at J; junction bases unmatched: 17. CDR1 is DFQATT, CDR2 SNEGSKA, per germline (reference sequence). The CDR3 reads CSARAGIAGVDKRNEQFF. CDR3 in DNA: TGCAGTGCTAGAGCGGGGATAGCGGGAGTTGACAAGAGGAATGAGCAGTTCTTC.